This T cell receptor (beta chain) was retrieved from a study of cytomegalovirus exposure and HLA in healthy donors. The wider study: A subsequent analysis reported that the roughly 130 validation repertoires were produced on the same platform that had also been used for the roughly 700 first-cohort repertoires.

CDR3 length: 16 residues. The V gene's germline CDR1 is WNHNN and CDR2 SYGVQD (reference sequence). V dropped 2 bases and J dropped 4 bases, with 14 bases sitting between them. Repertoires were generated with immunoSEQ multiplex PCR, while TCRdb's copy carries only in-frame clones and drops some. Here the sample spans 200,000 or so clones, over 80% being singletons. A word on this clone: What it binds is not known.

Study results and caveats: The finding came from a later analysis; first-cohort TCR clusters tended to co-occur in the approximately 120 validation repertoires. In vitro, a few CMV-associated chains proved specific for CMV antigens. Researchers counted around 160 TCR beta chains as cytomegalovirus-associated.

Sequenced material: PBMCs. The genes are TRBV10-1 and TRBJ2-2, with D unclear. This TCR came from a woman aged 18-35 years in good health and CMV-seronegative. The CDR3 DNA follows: TGCGCCAGCAGTGAGATTCTAGGTGGCCTCACCGGGGAGCTGTTTTTT. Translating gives CASSEILGGLTGELFF.